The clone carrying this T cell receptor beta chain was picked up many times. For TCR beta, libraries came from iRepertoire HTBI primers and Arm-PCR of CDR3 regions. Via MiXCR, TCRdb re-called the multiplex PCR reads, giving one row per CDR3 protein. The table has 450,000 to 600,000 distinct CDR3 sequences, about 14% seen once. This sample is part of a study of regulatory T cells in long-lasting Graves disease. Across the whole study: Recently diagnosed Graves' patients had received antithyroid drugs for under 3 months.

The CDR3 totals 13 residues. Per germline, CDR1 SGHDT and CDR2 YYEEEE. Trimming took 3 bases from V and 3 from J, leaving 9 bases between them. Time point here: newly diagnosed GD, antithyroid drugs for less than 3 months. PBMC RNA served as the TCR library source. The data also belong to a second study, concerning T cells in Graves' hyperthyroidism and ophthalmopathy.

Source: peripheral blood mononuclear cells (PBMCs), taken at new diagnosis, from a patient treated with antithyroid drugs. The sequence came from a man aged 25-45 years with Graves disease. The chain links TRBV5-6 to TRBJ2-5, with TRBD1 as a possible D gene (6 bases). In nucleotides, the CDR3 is TGTGCCAGCAGCTCATGGACAGAAGAGACCCAGTACTTC. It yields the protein CASSSWTEETQYF.